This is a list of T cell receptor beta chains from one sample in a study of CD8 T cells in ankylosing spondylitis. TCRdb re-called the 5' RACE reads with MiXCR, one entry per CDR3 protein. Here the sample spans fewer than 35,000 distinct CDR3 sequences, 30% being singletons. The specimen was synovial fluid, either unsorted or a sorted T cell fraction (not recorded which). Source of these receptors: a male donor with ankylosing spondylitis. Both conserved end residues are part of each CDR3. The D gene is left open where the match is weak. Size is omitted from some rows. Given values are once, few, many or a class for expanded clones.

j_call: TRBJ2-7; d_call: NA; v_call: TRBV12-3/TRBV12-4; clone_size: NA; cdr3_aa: CASSLGGYFRSYEQYF; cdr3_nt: TGTGCCAGCAGTTTAGGAGGGTATTTCCGGTCCTACGAGCAGTACTTC
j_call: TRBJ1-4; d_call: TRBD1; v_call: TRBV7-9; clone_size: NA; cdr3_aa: CASSLRQGSNEKLFF; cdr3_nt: TGTGCCAGCAGCCTCCGACAGGGCTCTAATGAAAAACTGTTTTTT
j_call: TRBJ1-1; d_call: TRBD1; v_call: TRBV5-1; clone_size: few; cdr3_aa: CASSASGTGNTEAFF; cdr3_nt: TGCGCCAGCAGCGCCTCCGGGACAGGGAACACTGAAGCTTTCTTT
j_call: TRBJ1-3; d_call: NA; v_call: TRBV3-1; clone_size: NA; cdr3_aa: CASISARGNTIYF; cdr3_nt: TGTGCCAGCATCTCGGCACGCGGAAACACCATATATTTT
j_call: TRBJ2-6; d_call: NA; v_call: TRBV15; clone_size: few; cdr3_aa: CATSTGRNSGANVLTF; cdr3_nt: TGTGCCACCAGCACAGGACGGAACTCTGGGGCCAACGTCCTGACTTTC
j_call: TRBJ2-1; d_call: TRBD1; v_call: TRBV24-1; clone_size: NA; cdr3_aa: CATSDHRGPYNEQFF; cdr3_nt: TGTGCCACCAGTGACCACAGGGGACCCTACAATGAGCAGTTCTTC
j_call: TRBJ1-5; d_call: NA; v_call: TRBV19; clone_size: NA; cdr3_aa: CASSPGRYYSNQPQHF; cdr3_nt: TGTGCCAGTAGTCCCGGACGGTACTATAGCAATCAGCCCCAGCATTTT
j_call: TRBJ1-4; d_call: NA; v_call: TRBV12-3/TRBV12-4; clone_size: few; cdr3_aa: CASSLDSYNEKLFF; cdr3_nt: TGTGCCAGCAGTTTAGACAGTTATAATGAAAAACTGTTTTTT
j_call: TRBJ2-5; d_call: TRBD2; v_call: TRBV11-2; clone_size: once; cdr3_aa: CASSSIAGARQETQYF; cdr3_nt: TGTGCCAGCAGCTCCATAGCGGGAGCGAGGCAAGAGACCCAGTACTTC
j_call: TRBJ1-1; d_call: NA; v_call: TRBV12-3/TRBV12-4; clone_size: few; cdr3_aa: CASILYGGWKIPEAFF; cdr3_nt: TGTGCCAGCATCCTCTACGGGGGGTGGAAGATCCCTGAAGCTTTCTTT
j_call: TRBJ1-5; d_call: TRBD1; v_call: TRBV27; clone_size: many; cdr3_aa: CASRWTGNSNQPQHF; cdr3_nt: TGTGCCAGCAGATGGACAGGGAATAGCAATCAGCCCCAGCATTTT